The text below deals with one T cell receptor beta chain. Its target is unknown. CDR1 SGDLS and CDR2 YYNGEE come from the germline V gene. V lost 1 base and J lost 0, with 18 bases in between. This CDR3 contains 18 residues. With listed TCR primers and previously described methods, bulk TCR libraries were prepared. TCRdb called the PCR reads again in MiXCR, with one record for every CDR3 protein. Of approximately 630,000 distinct CDR3 sequences listed, about 25% are singletons. The sample comes from a study of molecular identifiers for immune sequencing clone quantification. Sorted naive CD8 T cells, roughly 20,000 to 1,100,000, were sequenced from 10%, 30% or 50% RNA. Study results and limitations: Clonotypes surpassing 20 RNA copies contained over 98% of effector molecules, versus under 1% in naive cells. Roughly 950,000 naive cells reportedly did not prevent detection of spiked Jurkat TCR RNA from one cell.

Sequenced input: naive CD8+ T cells from blood, with Jurkat cell RNA spiked in. Subset indicated: FACS-sorted CD8+CD4-CCR7+CD45RA+ naive T cells. This receptor was obtained from a human donor in good health. Some libraries in this study had Jurkat cell RNA spiked in. The rearrangement links TRBV9 to TRBJ2-3; the D gene is possibly TRBD2 (6 bases). The CDR3 protein is CASSVTPGRRESTDTQYF. The CDR3, as DNA: TGTGCCAGCAGCGTAACTCCAGGACGCCGGGAGAGCACAGATACGCAGTATTTT.